This T cell receptor beta chain is from a study of T cells in Graves' hyperthyroidism and ophthalmopathy. TCR beta CDR3 regions were amplified from RNA. HTBI primers were the set used in a first-round RT-PCR of the TCR CDR3. TCRdb used MiXCR to reprocess the multiplex PCR reads, holding one entry per CDR3 protein. The sample has more than 500,000 distinct CDR3 sequences; roughly 14% are singletons. Study-wide points: The majority of expanded thyroid clonotypes above 0.001 also appeared in blood. From stable hyperthyroidism, ophthalmopathy was separated by a 13 V-J model.

With duration under 3 months, ophthalmopathy was active: Clinical Activity Score at least 3, NOSPECS at least 4. The PBMCs were taken from under 12 ml of fresh peripheral blood. Trimming took 1 base from V and 4 from J; bases not matched to a gene: 6. The CDR3 length is 15 residues. CDR1 and CDR2 (germline): LGHNA, YNFKEQ. In this sample, this clonotype turned up a few times. Its antigen is unidentified. Source material: blood. The chain links TRBV4-2 to TRBJ2-7; 8 bases agree with TRBD1. The receptor was derived from a woman aged 40 to 50 with Graves' ophthalmopathy. CDR3 in amino acids: CASSQGPGGVYEQYF. The CDR3 DNA reads TGTGCCAGCAGCCAAGGCCCAGGGGGCGTGTACGAGCAGTACTTC.